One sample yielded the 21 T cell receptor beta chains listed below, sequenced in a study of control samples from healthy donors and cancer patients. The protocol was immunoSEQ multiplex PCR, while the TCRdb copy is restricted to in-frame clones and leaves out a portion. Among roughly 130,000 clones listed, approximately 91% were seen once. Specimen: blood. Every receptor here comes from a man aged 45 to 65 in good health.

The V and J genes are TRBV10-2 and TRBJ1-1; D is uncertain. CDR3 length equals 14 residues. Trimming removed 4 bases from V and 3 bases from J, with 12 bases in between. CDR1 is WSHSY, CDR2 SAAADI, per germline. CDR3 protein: CASSGHRRDTEAFF. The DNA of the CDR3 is TGCGCCAGCAGTGGGCATCGACGGGACACTGAAGCTTTCTTT.

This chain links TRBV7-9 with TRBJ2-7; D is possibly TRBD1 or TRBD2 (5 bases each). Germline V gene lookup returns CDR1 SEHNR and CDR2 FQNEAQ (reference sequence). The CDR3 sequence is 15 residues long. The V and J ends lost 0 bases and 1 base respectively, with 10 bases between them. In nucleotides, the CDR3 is TGTGCCAGCAGCTTAGCGGTGGGGACGTCCTACGAGCAGTACTTC. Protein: CASSLAVGTSYEQYF.

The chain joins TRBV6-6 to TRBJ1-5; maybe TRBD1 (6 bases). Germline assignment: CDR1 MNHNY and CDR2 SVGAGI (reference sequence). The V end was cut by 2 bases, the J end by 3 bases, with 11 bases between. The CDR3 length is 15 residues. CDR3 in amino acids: CASSYQDSNNQPQHF. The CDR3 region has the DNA TGTGCCAGCAGTTACCAGGACAGCAACAATCAGCCCCAGCATTTT.

DNA of the CDR3: TGTGCCAGCAGGCCCACCGGGACAGGGGGTTTCAATGAGCAGTTCTTC. This codes for CASRPTGTGGFNEQFF. The rearrangement links TRBV7-8 to TRBJ2-1; 11 bases are shared with TRBD1. The CDR3 sequence is 16 residues long. V shed 6 bases, J shed 6 bases, and the junction held 10 bases outside the gene matches. Germline lookup yields CDR1 SGHVS and CDR2 FQNEAQ.

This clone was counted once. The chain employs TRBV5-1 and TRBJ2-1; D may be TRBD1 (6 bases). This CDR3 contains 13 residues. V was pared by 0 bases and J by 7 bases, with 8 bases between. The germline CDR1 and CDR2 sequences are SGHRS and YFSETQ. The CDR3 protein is CASSLVGANEQFF. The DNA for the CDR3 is TGCGCCAGCAGCTTGGTGGGGGCGAATGAGCAGTTCTTC.

CDR3 coding DNA: TGTGCCAGTACCCGGACAGCTATGAACACTGAAGCTTTCTTT. This translates into CASTRTAMNTEAFF. The V and J genes are TRBV19 and TRBJ1-1; D is perhaps TRBD1 (6 bases). The CDR3 covers 14 residues. Germline CDR1 reads LNHDA; CDR2 reads SQIVND (reference sequence). Trimming pared 7 bases from V and 0 bases from J, leaving 12 bases between. Drawing the rest from reference TRBV19 and TRBJ1-1, the complete variable domain is DGGITQSPKYLFRKEGQNVTLSCEQNLNHDAMYWYRQDPGQGLRLIYYSQIVNDFQKGDIAEGYSVSREKKESFPLTVTSAQKNPTAFYLCASTRTAMNTEAFFGQGTRLTVV.

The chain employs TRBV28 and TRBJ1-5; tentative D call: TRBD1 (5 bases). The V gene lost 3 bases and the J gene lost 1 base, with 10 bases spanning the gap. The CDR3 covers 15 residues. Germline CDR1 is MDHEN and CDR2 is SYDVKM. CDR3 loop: CASSFEGLSNQPQHF. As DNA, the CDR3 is TGTGCCAGCAGTTTCGAGGGGCTGAGCAATCAGCCCCAGCATTTT.

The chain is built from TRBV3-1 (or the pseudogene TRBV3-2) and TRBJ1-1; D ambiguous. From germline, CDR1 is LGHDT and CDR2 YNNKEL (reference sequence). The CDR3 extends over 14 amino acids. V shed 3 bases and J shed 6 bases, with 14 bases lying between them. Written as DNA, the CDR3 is TGTGCCAGCAGCCATCGGACTAAGGGAGCTGAAGCTTTCTTT. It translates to CASSHRTKGAEAFF.

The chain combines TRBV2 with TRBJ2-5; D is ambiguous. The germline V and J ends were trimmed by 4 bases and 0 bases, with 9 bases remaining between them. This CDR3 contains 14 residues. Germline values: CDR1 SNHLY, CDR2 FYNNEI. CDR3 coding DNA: TGTGCCAGCAGTGTGGCAGGCCACCAAGAGACCCAGTACTTC. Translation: CASSVAGHQETQYF.

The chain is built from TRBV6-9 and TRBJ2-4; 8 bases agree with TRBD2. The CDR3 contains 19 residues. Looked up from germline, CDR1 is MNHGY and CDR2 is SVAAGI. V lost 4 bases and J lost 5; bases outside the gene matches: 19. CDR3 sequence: CASSLLAGPLWVLENIQYF. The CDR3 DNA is TGTGCCAGCAGTTTATTAGCGGGGCCACTTTGGGTATTGGAAAACATTCAGTACTTC.

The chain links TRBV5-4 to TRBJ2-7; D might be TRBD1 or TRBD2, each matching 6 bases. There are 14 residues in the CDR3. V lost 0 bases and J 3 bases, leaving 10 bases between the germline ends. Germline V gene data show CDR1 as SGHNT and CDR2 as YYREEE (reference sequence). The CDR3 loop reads CASSLAGALYEQYF. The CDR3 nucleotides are TGTGCCAGCAGCTTGGCGGGGGCCCTCTACGAGCAGTACTTC.

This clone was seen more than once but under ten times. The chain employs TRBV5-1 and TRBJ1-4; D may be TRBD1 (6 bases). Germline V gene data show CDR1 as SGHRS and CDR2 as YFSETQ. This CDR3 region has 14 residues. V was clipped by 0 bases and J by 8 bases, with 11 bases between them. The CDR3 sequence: CASSLDREGEKLFF. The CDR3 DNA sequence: TGCGCCAGCAGCTTGGACAGGGAAGGAGAAAAACTGTTTTTT.

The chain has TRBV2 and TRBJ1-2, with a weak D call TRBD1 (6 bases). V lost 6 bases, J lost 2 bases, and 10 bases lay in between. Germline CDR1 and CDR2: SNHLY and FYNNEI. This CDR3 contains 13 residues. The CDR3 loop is CASRDRVNYGYTF. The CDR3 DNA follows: TGTGCCAGCAGGGACAGAGTGAACTATGGCTACACCTTC.

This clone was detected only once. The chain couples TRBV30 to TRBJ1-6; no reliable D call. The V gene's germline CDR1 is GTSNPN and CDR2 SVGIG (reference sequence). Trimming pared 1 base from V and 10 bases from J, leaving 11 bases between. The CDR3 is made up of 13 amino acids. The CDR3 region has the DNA TGTGCCTGGAGTGACGGGTATAGGTCACCCCTCCACTTT. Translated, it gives CAWSDGYRSPLHF.

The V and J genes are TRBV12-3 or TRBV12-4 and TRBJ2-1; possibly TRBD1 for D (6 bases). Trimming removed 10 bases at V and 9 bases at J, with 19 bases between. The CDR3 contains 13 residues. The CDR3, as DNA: TGTGCCACCAGGGGAACGCCCTCGGGTGAGCAGTTCTTC. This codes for CATRGTPSGEQFF.

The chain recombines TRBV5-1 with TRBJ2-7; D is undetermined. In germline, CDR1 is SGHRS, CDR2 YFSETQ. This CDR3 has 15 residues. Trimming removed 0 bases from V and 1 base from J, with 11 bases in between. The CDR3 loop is CASSLAGPPSYEQYF. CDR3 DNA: TGCGCCAGCAGCTTGGCCGGGCCCCCATCCTACGAGCAGTACTTC.

CDR3 DNA: TGTGCCAGCAGCATGCAGAGCACAGATACGCAGTATTTT. This codes for CASSMQSTDTQYF. The chain has TRBV7-3 and TRBJ2-3, with D unclear. Trimming left V 5 bases short and J 0 bases short, with 6 bases between. Germline V lookup: CDR1 SGHTA, CDR2 FQGTGA. The CDR3 spans 13 residues. Filled out from reference TRBV7-3 and TRBJ2-3, the complete variable domain reads GAGVSQTPSNKVTEKGKYVELRCDPISGHTALYWYRQSLGQGPEFLIYFQGTGAADDSGLPNDRFFAVRPEGSVSTLKIQRTERGDSAVYLCASSMQSTDTQYFGPGTRLTVL.

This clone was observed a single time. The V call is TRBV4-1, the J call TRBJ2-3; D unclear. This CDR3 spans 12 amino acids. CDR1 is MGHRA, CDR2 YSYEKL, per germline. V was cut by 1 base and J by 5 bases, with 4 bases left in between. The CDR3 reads CASSQVLDTQYF. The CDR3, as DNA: TGCGCCAGCAGCCAAGTCTTAGATACGCAGTATTTT.

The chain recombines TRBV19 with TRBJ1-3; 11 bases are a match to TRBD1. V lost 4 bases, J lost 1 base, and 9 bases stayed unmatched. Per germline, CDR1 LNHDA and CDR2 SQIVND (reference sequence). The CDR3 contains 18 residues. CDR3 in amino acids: CASSTDRGLFPSGNTIYF. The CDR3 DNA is TGTGCCAGTAGTACGGACAGGGGGCTCTTTCCTTCTGGAAACACCATATATTTT.

The chain's CDR3 is CASSFPPYRFRGRAMNTEAFF. Here the CDR3 DNA reads TGCGCCAGCAGCTTCCCCCCCTATCGATTTAGGGGGCGCGCGATGAACACTGAAGCTTTCTTT. The chain combines TRBV5-1 with TRBJ1-1; 7 bases agree with TRBD1. The CDR3 is 21 residues long. The trim removed 2 bases at V and 0 bases at J, leaving 22 bases unmatched. CDR1 is SGHRS, CDR2 YFSETQ, per germline. Full variable domain (rest looked up from reference TRBV5-1 and TRBJ1-1): KAGVTQTPRYLIKTRGQQVTLSCSPISGHRSVSWYQQTPGQGLQFLFEYFSETQRNKGNFPGRFSGRQFSNSRSEMNVSTLELGDSALYLCASSFPPYRFRGRAMNTEAFFGQGTRLTVV.

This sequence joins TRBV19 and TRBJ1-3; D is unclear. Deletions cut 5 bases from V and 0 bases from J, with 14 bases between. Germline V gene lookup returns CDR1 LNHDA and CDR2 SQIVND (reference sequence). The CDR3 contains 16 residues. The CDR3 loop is CASSGYQDFSGNTIYF. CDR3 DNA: TGTGCCAGTAGTGGATACCAGGACTTCTCTGGAAACACCATATATTTT.